This T cell receptor (beta chain) was recovered during a study of blood T cell repertoires in COVID-19. Study in general: Whether acute or convalescent, the COVID-19 samples came from the United States, Italy and Spain.

Per the authors' pipeline: The assay estimated nucleated cells by amplifying reference gene primers. Sequenced by immunoSEQ multiplex PCR; TCRdb stores in-frame clones only, minus some. The D gene and trimming were derived from the DNA, and the V and J assignments and clone size from that table. The sample records some 380,000 clones, approximately 88% being singletons. The CDR3 runs 14 residues. CDR1 is SGHRS, CDR2 YFSETQ, per germline. Deletions cut 4 bases from V and 0 bases from J, with 10 bases between. V is TRBV5-1 and J is TRBJ1-1; maybe TRBD1 (6 bases). The specimen sequenced was PBMCs or T cells enriched from blood (not recorded which). The receptor comes from a woman in her thirties or forties with acute COVID-19. The CDR3 loop is CASSLGHLNTEAFF. The CDR3 coding sequence is TGCGCCAGCAGCCTGGGACACCTGAACACTGAAGCTTTCTTT. The variable domain in full, with the rest retrieved from reference TRBV5-1 and TRBJ1-1, is KAGVTQTPRYLIKTRGQQVTLSCSPISGHRSVSWYQQTPGQGLQFLFEYFSETQRNKGNFPGRFSGRQFSNSRSEMNVSTLELGDSALYLCASSLGHLNTEAFFGQGTRLTVV.